Below are 20 T cell receptor beta chains sequenced from a single sample in a study of blood T cell repertoires in COVID-19. TCRdb's copy holds only in-frame clones and misses some; the assay was immunoSEQ multiplex PCR. Of about 92,000 clones in the sample, approximately 70% were seen once. The sample comprised peripheral blood. Source of these receptors: a woman aged 55-69 years in a cohort sampled during active or convalescent COVID-19.

This chain uses TRBV20-1 with TRBJ1-5; tentative D call: TRBD1 (6 bases). The V end was cut by 3 bases, the J end by 3 bases, with 12 bases between. Germline-derived CDR1 and CDR2 are DFQATT and SNEGSKA (reference sequence). The CDR3 contains 14 residues. The CDR3 DNA reads as TGCAGTGCTAGTTTCGGACAGTACAATCAGCCCCAGCATTTT. Its protein is CSASFGQYNQPQHF.

This CDR3 reads CASSYPVSVPGLRTGELFF. The DNA for the CDR3 is TGTGCCAGCAGTTACCCTGTATCAGTACCGGGACTGAGAACCGGGGAGCTGTTTTTT. V and J are TRBV6-2 or TRBV6-3 and TRBJ2-2; a weak D match, TRBD2 (6 bases). This CDR3 comprises 19 residues. V was cut by 2 bases and J by 5 bases, with 24 bases left in between. The V gene's germline CDR1 is MNHEY and CDR2 SVGEGT.

The table lists this clone with a few counts. This chain joins TRBV28 and TRBJ1-5; perhaps TRBD1 as D (5 bases). Per germline, CDR1 MDHEN and CDR2 SYDVKM. The CDR3 is made up of 13 amino acids. V lost 4 bases and J 9 bases, leaving 13 bases between the germline ends. The DNA for the CDR3 is TGTGCCAGCAGTTGGGGGGTACTCCGGCCCCAGCATTTT. Amino acids: CASSWGVLRPQHF.

The chain employs TRBV2 and TRBJ1-2, with 7 bases that match TRBD1. V gave up 6 bases and J gave up 5 bases; unmatched junction bases: 12. CDR3 length equals 15 residues. CDR1 is SNHLY, CDR2 FYNNEI, per germline. CDR3 nucleotide sequence: TGTGCCAGCAGACCCTCCGTAAAGGGGGCATATGGCTACACCTTC. Its translation: CASRPSVKGAYGYTF.

The gene calls are TRBV18 and TRBJ2-7; D unresolved. The germline V and J ends were trimmed by 4 bases and 1 base, with 11 bases remaining between them. This CDR3 has 14 amino acids. CDR1 KGHSH and CDR2 LQKENI come from the germline V gene. The CDR3 DNA reads TGTGCCAGCTCACGTTCACAGAAATCCTACGAGCAGTACTTC. This codes for CASSRSQKSYEQYF.

This clone was counted a few times. The rearrangement links TRBV11-2 to TRBJ2-2; TRBD1 matches 7 bases. This CDR3 is built from 15 residues. Germline V gives CDR1 SGHAT, CDR2 FQNNGV. The V gene end was trimmed by 2 bases and the J gene end by 3 bases; junction bases not matched to a gene: 3. In nucleotides, the CDR3 is TGTGCCAGCAGCTTACGGGACAGCTACACCGGGGAGCTGTTTTTT. Its protein is CASSLRDSYTGELFF.

This chain joins TRBV12-3 or TRBV12-4 and TRBJ2-5; a weak D match, TRBD1 (6 bases). The CDR3 is made up of 13 amino acids. V lost 5 bases and J 2 bases, leaving 9 bases between the germline ends. For the CDR3, the DNA is TGTGCCAGCAGTCGGACAGTACAAGAGACCCAGTACTTC. Amino acid sequence: CASSRTVQETQYF.

J is TRBJ2-7 and V is TRBV5-6, with D unresolved. Germline loops: CDR1 SGHDT, CDR2 YYEEEE. This CDR3 contains 13 residues. Trimming shortened V by 5 bases and J by 2 bases, and 11 bases separated the two germline ends. In nucleotides, the CDR3 is TGTGCCAGCAGTTTCGACACCGCCTACGAGCAGTACTTC. Encoded protein: CASSFDTAYEQYF.

The chain joins TRBV3-1 (or the pseudogene TRBV3-2) to TRBJ1-2, with TRBD1 as a possible D gene (6 bases). The CDR3 is made up of 14 amino acids. Germline V gene sequence: CDR1 LGHDT, CDR2 YNNKEL (reference sequence). V was shortened by 2 bases and J by 5 bases, with 12 bases between the two germline ends. The CDR3 region has the DNA TGTGCCAGCAGCCAAACACCAGGGGATTATGGCTACACCTTC. Translated, it gives CASSQTPGDYGYTF.

The chain joins TRBV5-1 to TRBJ2-7, with 9 bases matching TRBD1. Germline CDR1 SGHRS, CDR2 YFSETQ. The CDR3 length is 15 residues. With V trimmed by 0 bases and J by 3 bases, 4 bases remained unmatched. In DNA form, the CDR3 reads TGCGCCAGCAGCTTGGGTGGGACAGGGATCTACGAGCAGTACTTC. This translates into CASSLGGTGIYEQYF. Full variable domain (remainder filled in from reference TRBV5-1 and TRBJ2-7): KAGVTQTPRYLIKTRGQQVTLSCSPISGHRSVSWYQQTPGQGLQFLFEYFSETQRNKGNFPGRFSGRQFSNSRSEMNVSTLELGDSALYLCASSLGGTGIYEQYFGPGTRLTVT.

The gene calls are TRBV12-5 and TRBJ2-2; no clear D. V lost 0 bases, J lost 6 bases, and 8 bases lay in between. The CDR3 is 14 residues long. Germline V CDR1 and CDR2: LGHNT, FRNRAP. CDR3 bases: TGTGCTAGTGGTTTGGTAGGCGGTTCCGGGGAGCTGTTTTTT. Translation: CASGLVGGSGELFF. The full variable domain, in which reference TRBV12-5 and TRBJ2-2 provide the parts outside the CDR3, is DARVTQTPRHKVTEMGQEVTMRCQPILGHNTVFWYRQTMMQGLELLAYFRNRAPLDDSGMPKDRFSAEMPDATLATLKIQPSEPRDSAVYFCASGLVGGSGELFFGEGSRLTVL.

The CDR3 sequence is CASSFGSSHTDTQYF. The CDR3 coding sequence is TGTGCCAGCAGCTTTGGTAGCTCACACACAGATACGCAGTATTTT. The chain couples TRBV7-9 to TRBJ2-3, with D unresolved. Between the trimmed V and J ends, which lost 3 bases and 2 bases, there was a span of 12 bases. The CDR3 extends over 15 amino acids. Germline V lookup: CDR1 SEHNR, CDR2 FQNEAQ (reference sequence).

This clone came up a few times. V gene TRBV7-3 combines with J gene TRBJ2-2; D perhaps matches TRBD1 (6 bases). The CDR3 has 15 amino acids. Trimming took off 6 bases at V and 1 base at J, with 12 bases between the two ends. The germline V gene has CDR1 SGHTA and CDR2 FQGTGA. DNA for the CDR3: TGTGCCAGCAGGTTACAGGGCGGGAACACCGGGGAGCTGTTTTTT. This sequence encodes CASRLQGGNTGELFF.

The chain joins TRBV5-1 to TRBJ1-3; TRBD1 agrees at 9 bases. This CDR3 region has 14 residues. The germline V gene encodes CDR1 SGHRS and CDR2 YFSETQ. The V and J ends lost 4 bases and 3 bases, in that order; junction bases with no gene match: 2. CDR3 in amino acids: CASSPGQGGNTIYF. The CDR3 bases are TGCGCCAGCAGCCCGGGACAGGGTGGAAACACCATATATTTT.

The CDR3 DNA reads as TGTGCCAGCAGTTATCGCCGCGGAGGCATCTACGAGCAGTACTTC. This codes for CASSYRRGGIYEQYF. The V call is TRBV6-5, the J call TRBJ2-7; weak D call: TRBD2 (5 bases). The V gene's germline CDR1 is MNHEY and CDR2 SVGAGI. Deletions cut 3 bases from V and 3 bases from J, with 15 bases between. This CDR3 region has 15 residues.

This clone was observed a handful of times. J is TRBJ2-7 and V is TRBV10-1; D is perhaps TRBD2 (5 bases). From germline, CDR1 is WNHNN and CDR2 SYGVQD (reference sequence). V gave up 4 bases and J gave up 2 bases, with 15 bases separating them. This CDR3 spans 15 amino acids. CDR3 sequence (DNA): TGCGCCAGCAGTGGAGCGGTCCGGTTCCCCTACGAGCAGTACTTC. Translated: CASSGAVRFPYEQYF.

The CDR3 DNA follows: TGTGCCAGCAGCGTAGCACAGGTTAGGTCACCCCTCCACTTT. Residues: CASSVAQVRSPLHF. The genes are TRBV9 and TRBJ1-6; weak D call: TRBD1 (5 bases). The CDR3 contains 14 residues. Germline CDR1 reads SGDLS; CDR2 reads YYNGEE. V gave up 0 bases and J gave up 10 bases, with 11 bases separating them.

V is TRBV4-1 and J is TRBJ2-2, with D unresolved. The germline V gene encodes CDR1 MGHRA and CDR2 YSYEKL. The V end lost 1 base, the J end lost 7 bases, and 13 bases lay between the germline ends. The CDR3 is 15 residues long. Here the CDR3 reads CASSQGGIVGGELFF. The CDR3 region has the DNA TGCGCCAGCAGCCAAGGCGGCATTGTCGGCGGGGAGCTGTTTTTT.

This chain joins TRBV3-1 (or the pseudogene TRBV3-2) and TRBJ2-5; D call uncertain. Germline CDR1 and CDR2: LGHDT and YNNKEL (reference sequence). The CDR3 length is 14 residues. Between the trimmed V and J ends, which lost 3 bases and 3 bases, there was a span of 11 bases. The CDR3 DNA reads TGTGCCAGCAGCCAGCCGCGGAAAAAAGAGACCCAGTACTTC. Translating it yields CASSQPRKKETQYF.

The chain links TRBV6-1 to TRBJ2-7; a possible D gene is TRBD1 (6 bases). The CDR3 is 13 residues long. V shed 0 bases and J shed 12 bases, with 15 bases lying between them. The V gene's germline CDR1 is MNHNS and CDR2 SASEGT. CDR3 in DNA: TGTGCCAGCAGTGAAGCGGTCCAGGGGAGCGTGTACTTC. Translated: CASSEAVQGSVYF.